The clone carrying this T cell receptor (beta chain) was detected ten times or more. The antigen remains undetermined. This sample was included in a study of neurological immune-mediated disorders. This sample's time point: technical triplicate 1. Study-wide results and caveats: The most TCR clonal expansion was seen in HTLV-1-associated myelopathy, and the least was seen in multiple sclerosis, which fell below healthy controls.

TCRdb redid the calling of the 5' RACE reads with MiXCR, one entry per CDR3 protein. Among tens of thousands of distinct CDR3 sequences, over 10% were seen once, and the ten largest hold less than 5.5%. The clonotype was recovered from a female donor with HTLV-1-associated myelopathy (HAM/TSP). Specimen: CD4+ T cells from blood.

CDR3 sequence reads: CASSPDRATDTQYF. Written as DNA, the CDR3 is TGCGCCAGCAGCCCGGACAGGGCAACAGATACGCAGTATTTT. This chain connects TRBV5-1 to TRBJ2-3, with TRBD1 matching 8 bases. The CDR3 length is 14 residues. Trimming removed 4 bases from V and 3 bases from J; junction bases left unmatched: 4. Germline CDR1 is SGHRS and CDR2 is YFSETQ.